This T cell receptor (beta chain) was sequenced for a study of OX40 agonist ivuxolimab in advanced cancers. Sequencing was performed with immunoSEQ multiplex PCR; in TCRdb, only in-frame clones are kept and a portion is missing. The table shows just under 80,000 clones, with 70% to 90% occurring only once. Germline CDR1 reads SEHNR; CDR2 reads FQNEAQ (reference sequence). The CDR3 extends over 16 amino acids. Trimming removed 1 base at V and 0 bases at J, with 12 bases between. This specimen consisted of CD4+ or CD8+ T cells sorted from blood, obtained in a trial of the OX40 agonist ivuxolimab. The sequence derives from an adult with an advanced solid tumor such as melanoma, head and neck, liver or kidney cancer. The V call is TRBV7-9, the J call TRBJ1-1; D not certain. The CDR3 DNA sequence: TGTGCCAGCAGCTTAGGAAACCCAGGATTGAACACTGAAGCTTTCTTT. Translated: CASSLGNPGLNTEAFF.